These 7 T cell receptor beta chains were all obtained from the same sample, sequenced in a study of technical replicates of blood from a few donors. TCRdb's copy holds only in-frame clones and misses some; the assay was immunoSEQ multiplex PCR. The sample has roughly 80,000 clones, 94% seen once; the top ten hold around 0.37%. Sequenced: T cells isolated from PBMCs. The receptors shown here come from a human donor in good health.

J is TRBJ2-6 and V is TRBV10-1; D not certain. Germline V CDR1 and CDR2: WNHNN, SYGVQD (reference sequence). The V end was cut by 7 bases, the J end by 1 base, with 8 bases between. The CDR3 has 14 residues. The CDR3 sequence: CASTTLSGANVLTF. The CDR3 DNA follows: TGCGCCAGCACAACTTTGTCTGGGGCCAACGTCCTGACTTTC.

V gene TRBV6-5 combines with J gene TRBJ2-7; 7 nucleotides align to TRBD1. From germline, CDR1 is MNHEY and CDR2 SVGAGI. The CDR3 contains 15 residues. Unmatched junction bases numbered 8, after V lost 4 bases and J lost 2 bases. The CDR3 sequence: CASSSQGFGTYEQYF. Written as DNA, the CDR3 is TGTGCCAGCAGTTCACAGGGGTTCGGTACCTACGAGCAGTACTTC.

The chain joins TRBV5-1 to TRBJ2-7; TRBD1 might be the D (5 bases). V was cut by 2 bases and J by 3 bases, with 9 bases left in between. This CDR3 is built from 13 residues. Germline CDR1 is SGHRS and CDR2 is YFSETQ. The CDR3 DNA sequence: TGCGCCAGCAGCTTCGACAGAGTCTACGAGCAGTACTTC. Residues: CASSFDRVYEQYF.

Comment on this clone: This same CDR3 is encoded by further DNA sequences in the sample. The chain combines TRBV27 with TRBJ2-2; tentative D call: TRBD2 (6 bases). The CDR3 totals 14 residues. Germline V gene data show CDR1 as MNHEY and CDR2 as SMNVEV (reference sequence). The V end lost 3 bases, the J end lost 3 bases, and 8 bases lay between the germline ends. The CDR3 sequence: CASSFGGDTGELFF. The CDR3 coding sequence is TGTGCCAGCAGTTTTGGAGGGGACACCGGGGAGCTGTTTTTT.

The chain carries TRBV6-1 and TRBJ1-1; tentatively, D is TRBD1 (6 bases). The CDR3 runs to 14 residues. The germline CDR1 and CDR2 sequences are MNHNS and SASEGT. V gave up 7 bases and J gave up 1 base, with 13 bases separating them. The CDR3 DNA is TGTGCCAGCACCTACAGGGTAGCGAACACTGAAGCTTTCTTT. Amino acid sequence: CASTYRVANTEAFF.

The gene calls are TRBV6-1 and TRBJ2-3, with D possibly TRBD2 on 6 matching bases. Per germline, CDR1 MNHNS and CDR2 SASEGT. V lost 0 bases to trimming and J lost 9 bases, with 16 bases between them. This CDR3 is 15 amino acids long. CDR3 DNA sequence: TGTGCCAGCAGTGAAGCCGACACGGACTATAACACGCAGTATTTT. It yields the protein CASSEADTDYNTQYF.

This sequence joins TRBV2 and TRBJ2-1; the D gene is possibly TRBD2 (6 bases). The V gene lost 5 bases and the J gene lost 5 bases, with 16 bases spanning the gap. CDR1 and CDR2 from the germline V gene are SNHLY and FYNNEI. The CDR3 extends over 15 amino acids. CDR3 in DNA: TGTGCCAGCAGTCATGGATTAGGCGGGGACAATGAGCAGTTCTTC. Translation: CASSHGLGGDNEQFF.